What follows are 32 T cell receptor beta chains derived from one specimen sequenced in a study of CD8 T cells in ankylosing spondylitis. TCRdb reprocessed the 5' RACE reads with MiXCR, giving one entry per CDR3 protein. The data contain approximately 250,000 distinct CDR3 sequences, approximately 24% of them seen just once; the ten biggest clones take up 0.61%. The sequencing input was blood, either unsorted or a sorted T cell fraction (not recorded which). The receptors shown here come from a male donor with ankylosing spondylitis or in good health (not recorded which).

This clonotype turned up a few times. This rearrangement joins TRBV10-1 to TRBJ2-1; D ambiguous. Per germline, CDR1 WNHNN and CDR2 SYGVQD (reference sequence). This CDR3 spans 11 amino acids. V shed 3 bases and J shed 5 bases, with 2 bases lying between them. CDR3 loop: CASSDDNEQFF. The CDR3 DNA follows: TGCGCCAGCAGTGACGACAATGAGCAGTTCTTC.

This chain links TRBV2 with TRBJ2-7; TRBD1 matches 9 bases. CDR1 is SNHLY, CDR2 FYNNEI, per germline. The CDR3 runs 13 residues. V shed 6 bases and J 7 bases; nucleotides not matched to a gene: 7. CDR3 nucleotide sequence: TGTGCCAGCAGCCGGGACAGGGCAAGGGAGCAGTACTTC. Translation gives CASSRDRAREQYF. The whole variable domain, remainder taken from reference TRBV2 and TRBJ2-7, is EPEVTQTPSHQVTQMGQEVILRCVPISNHLYFYWYRQILGQKVEFLVSFYNNEISEKSEIFDDQFSVERPDGSNFTLKIRSTKLEDSAMYFCASSRDRAREQYFGPGTRLTVT.

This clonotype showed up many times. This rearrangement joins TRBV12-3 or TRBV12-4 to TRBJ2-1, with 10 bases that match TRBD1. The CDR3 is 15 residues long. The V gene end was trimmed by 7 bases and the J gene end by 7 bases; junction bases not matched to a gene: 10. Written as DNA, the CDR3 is TGTGCCAGCAACGAAGACAGGGGGCGCGGAAATGAGCAGTTCTTC. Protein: CASNEDRGRGNEQFF.

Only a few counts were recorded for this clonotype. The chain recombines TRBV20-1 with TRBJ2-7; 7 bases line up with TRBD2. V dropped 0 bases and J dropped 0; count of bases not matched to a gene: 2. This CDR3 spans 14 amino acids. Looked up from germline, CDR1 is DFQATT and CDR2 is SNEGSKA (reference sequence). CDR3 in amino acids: CSAREAGSSYEQYF. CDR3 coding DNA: TGCAGTGCTAGAGAAGCGGGGAGCTCCTACGAGCAGTACTTC.

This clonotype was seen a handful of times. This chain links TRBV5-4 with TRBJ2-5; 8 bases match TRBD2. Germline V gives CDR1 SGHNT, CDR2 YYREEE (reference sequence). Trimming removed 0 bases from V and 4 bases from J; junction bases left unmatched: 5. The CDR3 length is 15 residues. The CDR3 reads CASSLEGLAVETQYF. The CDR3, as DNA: TGTGCCAGCAGCTTGGAAGGACTAGCAGTAGAGACCCAGTACTTC.

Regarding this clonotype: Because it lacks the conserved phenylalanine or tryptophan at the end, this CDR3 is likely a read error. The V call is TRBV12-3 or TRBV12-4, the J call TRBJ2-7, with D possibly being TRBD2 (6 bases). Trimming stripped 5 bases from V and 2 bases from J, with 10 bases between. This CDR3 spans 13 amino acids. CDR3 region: CASSMGLTYEQYL. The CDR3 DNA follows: TGTGCCAGCAGTATGGGACTGACCTACGAGCAGTACCTC.

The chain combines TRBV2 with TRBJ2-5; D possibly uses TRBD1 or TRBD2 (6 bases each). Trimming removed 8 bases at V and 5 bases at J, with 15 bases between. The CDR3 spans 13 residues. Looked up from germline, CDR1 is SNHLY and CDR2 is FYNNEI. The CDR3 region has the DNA TGTGCCAGCTTCCGAGGGGGGCGGGAGACCCAGTACTTC. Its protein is CASFRGGRETQYF.

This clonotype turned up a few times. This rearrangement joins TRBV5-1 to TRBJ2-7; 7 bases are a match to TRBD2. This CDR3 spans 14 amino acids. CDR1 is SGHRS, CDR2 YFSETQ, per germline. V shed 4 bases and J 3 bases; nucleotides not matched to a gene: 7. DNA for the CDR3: TGCGCCAGCAGCCGGCGGGGGTCAAGCTACGAGCAGTACTTC. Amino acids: CASSRRGSSYEQYF.

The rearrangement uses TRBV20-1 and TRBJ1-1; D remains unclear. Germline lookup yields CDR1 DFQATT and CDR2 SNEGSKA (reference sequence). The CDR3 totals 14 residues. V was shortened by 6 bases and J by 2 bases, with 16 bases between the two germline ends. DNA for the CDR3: TGCAGTGCGCCCTGGGGTGTCAGTAACACTGAAGCTTTCTTT. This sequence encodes CSAPWGVSNTEAFF.

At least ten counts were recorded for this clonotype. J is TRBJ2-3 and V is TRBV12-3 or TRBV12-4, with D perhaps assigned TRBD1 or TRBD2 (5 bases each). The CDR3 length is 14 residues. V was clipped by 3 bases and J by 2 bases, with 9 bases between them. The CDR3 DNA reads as TGTGCCAGCAGTTTCGACGGGACCACAGATACGCAGTATTTT. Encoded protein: CASSFDGTTDTQYF.

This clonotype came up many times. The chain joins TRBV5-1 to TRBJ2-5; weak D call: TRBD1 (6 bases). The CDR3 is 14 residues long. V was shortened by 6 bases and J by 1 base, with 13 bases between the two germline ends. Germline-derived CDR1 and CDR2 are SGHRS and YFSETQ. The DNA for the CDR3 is TGCGCCAGCAAGAAACAGGGTTTCCAAGAGACCCAGTACTTC. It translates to CASKKQGFQETQYF.

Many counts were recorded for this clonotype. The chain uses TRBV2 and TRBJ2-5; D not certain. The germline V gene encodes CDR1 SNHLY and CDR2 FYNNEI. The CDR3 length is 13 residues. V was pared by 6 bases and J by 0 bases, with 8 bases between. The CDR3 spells CASRRANQETQYF. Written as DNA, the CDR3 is TGTGCCAGCAGGCGCGCGAACCAAGAGACCCAGTACTTC.

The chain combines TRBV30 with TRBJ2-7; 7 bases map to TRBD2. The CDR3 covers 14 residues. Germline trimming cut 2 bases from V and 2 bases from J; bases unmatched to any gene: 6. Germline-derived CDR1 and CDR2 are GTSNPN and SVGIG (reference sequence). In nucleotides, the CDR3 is TGTGCCTGGAGTTCTCCCGGACTAGCCTACGAGCAGTACTTC. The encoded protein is CAWSSPGLAYEQYF.

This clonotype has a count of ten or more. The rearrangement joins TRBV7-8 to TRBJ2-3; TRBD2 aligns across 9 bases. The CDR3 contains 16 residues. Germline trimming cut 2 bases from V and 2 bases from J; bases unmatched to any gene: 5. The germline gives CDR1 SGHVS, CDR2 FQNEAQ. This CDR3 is CASSLRAGGATDTQYF. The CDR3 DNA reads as TGTGCCAGCAGCTTAAGGGCGGGGGGGGCCACAGATACGCAGTATTTT.

In nucleotides, the CDR3 is TGTGCCAGCAGTCGCCCAAGCGGGGGGTACAATGAGCAGTTCTTC. Its translation is CASSRPSGGYNEQFF. V and J are TRBV6-1 and TRBJ2-1, with TRBD2 identical over 9 bases. The germline gives CDR1 MNHNS, CDR2 SASEGT. The junction had 6 bases not matched to a gene; V was cut back by 5 bases and J by 4 bases. This CDR3 has 15 amino acids.

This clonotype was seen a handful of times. The CDR3 DNA reads TGCAGTGCTTTGGACAGGGGGCCGGAGACCCAGTACTTC. This translates into CSALDRGPETQYF. The chain employs TRBV20-1 and TRBJ2-5, with 11 bases identical to TRBD1. This CDR3 is built from 13 residues. Germline CDR1 is DFQATT and CDR2 is SNEGSKA (reference sequence). The junction had 4 bases not matched to a gene; V was cut back by 5 bases and J by 5 bases.

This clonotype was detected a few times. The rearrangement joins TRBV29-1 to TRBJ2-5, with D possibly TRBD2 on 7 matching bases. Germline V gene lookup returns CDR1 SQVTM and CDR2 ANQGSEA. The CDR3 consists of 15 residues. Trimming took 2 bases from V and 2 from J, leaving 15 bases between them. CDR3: CSVENGGLGQETQYF. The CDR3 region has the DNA TGCAGCGTTGAAAACGGGGGGCTTGGGCAAGAGACCCAGTACTTC.

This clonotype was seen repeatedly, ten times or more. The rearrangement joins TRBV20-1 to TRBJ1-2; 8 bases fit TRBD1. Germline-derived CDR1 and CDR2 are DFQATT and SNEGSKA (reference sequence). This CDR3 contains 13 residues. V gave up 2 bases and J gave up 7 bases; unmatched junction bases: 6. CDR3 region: CSARKIQGAGYTF. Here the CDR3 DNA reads TGCAGTGCTAGAAAAATCCAGGGGGCTGGCTACACCTTC.

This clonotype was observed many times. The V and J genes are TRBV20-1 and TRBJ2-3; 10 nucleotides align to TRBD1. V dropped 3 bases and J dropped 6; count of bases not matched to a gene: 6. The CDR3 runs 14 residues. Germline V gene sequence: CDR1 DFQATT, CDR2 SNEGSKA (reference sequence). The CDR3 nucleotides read TGCAGTGCTAGGCGGGACAGGGGACGGGATACGCAGTATTTT. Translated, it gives CSARRDRGRDTQYF.

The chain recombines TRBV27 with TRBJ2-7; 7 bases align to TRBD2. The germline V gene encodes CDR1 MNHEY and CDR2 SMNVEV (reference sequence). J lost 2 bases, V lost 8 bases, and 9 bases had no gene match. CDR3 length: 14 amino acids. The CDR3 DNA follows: TGTGCCAGCGGGGAGGGGACCTTTCCCTACGAGCAGTACTTC. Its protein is CASGEGTFPYEQYF.

Here the CDR3 reads CASSDRGGSGGGEQFF. The CDR3 nucleotides are TGTGCCAGTAGTGACAGGGGGGGGTCGGGCGGTGGTGAGCAGTTCTTC. V gene TRBV19 combines with J gene TRBJ2-1; the match to TRBD1 covers 9 bases. The CDR3 is made up of 16 amino acids. Looked up from germline, CDR1 is LNHDA and CDR2 is SQIVND (reference sequence). V gave up 5 bases and J gave up 9 bases; unmatched junction bases: 14.

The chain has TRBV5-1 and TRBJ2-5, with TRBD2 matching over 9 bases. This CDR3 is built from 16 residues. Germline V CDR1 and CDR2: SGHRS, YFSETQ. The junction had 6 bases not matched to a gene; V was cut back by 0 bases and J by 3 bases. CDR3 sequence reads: CASSLAVAGGKETQYF. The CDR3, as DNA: TGCGCCAGCAGCTTGGCCGTGGCGGGGGGGAAAGAGACCCAGTACTTC.

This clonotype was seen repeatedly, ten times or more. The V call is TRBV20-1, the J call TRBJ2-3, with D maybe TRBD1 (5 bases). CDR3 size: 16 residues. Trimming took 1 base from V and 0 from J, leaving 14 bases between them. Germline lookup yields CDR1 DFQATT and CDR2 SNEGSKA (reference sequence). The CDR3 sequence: CSARGIGGASTDTQYF. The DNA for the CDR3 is TGCAGTGCTAGAGGCATAGGTGGGGCAAGCACAGATACGCAGTATTTT.

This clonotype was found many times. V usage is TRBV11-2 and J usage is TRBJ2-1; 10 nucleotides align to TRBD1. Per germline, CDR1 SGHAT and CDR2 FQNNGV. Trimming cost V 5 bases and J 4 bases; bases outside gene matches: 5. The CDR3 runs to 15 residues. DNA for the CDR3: TGTGCCAGCAGCCTGGACAGGGGGGTGTACAATGAGCAGTTCTTC. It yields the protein CASSLDRGVYNEQFF.

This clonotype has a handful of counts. The CDR3 DNA reads TGTGCCAGCAGTCGACTAGCGGGGGGGCCTGATACGCAGTATTTT. Translation gives CASSRLAGGPDTQYF. J is TRBJ2-3 and V is TRBV28; 14 bases fit TRBD2. The V gene's germline CDR1 is MDHEN and CDR2 SYDVKM. This CDR3 has 15 residues. With 5 bases clipped from V and 6 bases from J, the junction kept 4 bases outside the gene matches. The full variable domain, in which reference TRBV28 and TRBJ2-3 provide the parts outside the CDR3, is DVKVTQSSRYLVKRTGEKVFLECVQDMDHENMFWYRQDPGLGLRLIYFSYDVKMKEKGDIPEGYSVSREKKERFSLILESASTNQTSMYLCASSRLAGGPDTQYFGPGTRLTVL.

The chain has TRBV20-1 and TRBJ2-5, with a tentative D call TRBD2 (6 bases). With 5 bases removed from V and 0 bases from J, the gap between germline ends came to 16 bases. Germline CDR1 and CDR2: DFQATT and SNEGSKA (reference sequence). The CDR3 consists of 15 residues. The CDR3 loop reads CSALGRGSYQETQYF. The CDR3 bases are TGCAGTGCTTTGGGGCGGGGATCGTACCAAGAGACCCAGTACTTC.

CDR3 nucleotide sequence: TGTGCCAGCAGCTATCCTCAGACTGAGACCCAGTACTTC. This encodes CASSYPQTETQYF. The chain couples TRBV7-9 to TRBJ2-5, with no clear D. Trimming took off 4 bases at V and 5 bases at J, with 11 bases between the two ends. This CDR3 region has 13 residues. Per germline, CDR1 SEHNR and CDR2 FQNEAQ (reference sequence).

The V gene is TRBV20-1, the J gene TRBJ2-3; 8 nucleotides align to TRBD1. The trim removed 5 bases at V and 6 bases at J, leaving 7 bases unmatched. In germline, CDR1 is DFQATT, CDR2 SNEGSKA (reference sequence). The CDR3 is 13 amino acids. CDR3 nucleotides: TGCAGTGCTCCCCCCGGACAGGGTGATACGCAGTATTTT. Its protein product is CSAPPGQGDTQYF.

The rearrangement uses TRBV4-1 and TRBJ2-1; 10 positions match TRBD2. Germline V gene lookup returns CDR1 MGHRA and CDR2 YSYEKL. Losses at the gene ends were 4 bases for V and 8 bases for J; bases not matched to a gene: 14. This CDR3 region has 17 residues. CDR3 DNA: TGCGCCAGCAGCCTAGGACTCGGGGCTAGCGGGGGCTATGAGCAGTTCTTC. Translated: CASSLGLGASGGYEQFF.

The CDR3 spells CATRGQNTGELFF. The CDR3 DNA reads as TGTGCCACCAGAGGACAGAACACCGGGGAGCTGTTTTTT. The chain has TRBV2 and TRBJ2-2, with a weak D call TRBD1 (5 bases). CDR1 is SNHLY and CDR2 is FYNNEI in the germline V gene. This CDR3 is 13 amino acids long. Trimming took 10 bases from V and 1 from J, leaving 10 bases between them.

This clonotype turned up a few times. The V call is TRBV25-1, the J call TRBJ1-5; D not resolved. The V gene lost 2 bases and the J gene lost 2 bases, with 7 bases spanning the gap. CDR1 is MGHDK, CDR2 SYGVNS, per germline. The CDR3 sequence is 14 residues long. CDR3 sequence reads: CASSERQGNQPQHF. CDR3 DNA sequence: TGTGCCAGCAGTGAACGGCAGGGCAATCAGCCCCAGCATTTT.

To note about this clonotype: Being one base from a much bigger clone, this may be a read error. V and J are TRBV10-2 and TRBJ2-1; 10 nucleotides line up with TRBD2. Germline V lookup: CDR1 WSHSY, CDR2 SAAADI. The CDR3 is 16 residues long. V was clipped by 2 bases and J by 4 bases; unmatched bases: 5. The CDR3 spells CASSEGNSGGYNEQFF. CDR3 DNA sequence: TGCGCCAGCAGTGAGGGAAATAGCGGGGGGTACAATGAGCAGTTCTTC.